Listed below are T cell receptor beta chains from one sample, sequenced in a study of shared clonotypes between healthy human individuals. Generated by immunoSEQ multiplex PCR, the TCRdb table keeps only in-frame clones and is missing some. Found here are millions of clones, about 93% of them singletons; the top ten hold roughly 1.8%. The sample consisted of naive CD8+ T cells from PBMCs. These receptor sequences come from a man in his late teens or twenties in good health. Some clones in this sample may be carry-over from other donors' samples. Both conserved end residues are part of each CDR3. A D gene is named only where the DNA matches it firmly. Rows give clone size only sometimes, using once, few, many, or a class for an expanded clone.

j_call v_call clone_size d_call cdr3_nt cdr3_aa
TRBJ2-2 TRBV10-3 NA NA TGTGCCATCAGTGATGTCGTCCCACACACCGGGGAGCTGTTTTTT CAISDVVPHTGELFF
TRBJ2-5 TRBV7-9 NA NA TGTGCCAGCAGCAACGGTAGGGCAGAACAAGAGACCCAGTACTTC CASSNGRAEQETQYF
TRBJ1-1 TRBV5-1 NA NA TGCGCCAGCAGCTTCCGCACCCAGAACACTGAAGCTTTCTTT CASSFRTQNTEAFF
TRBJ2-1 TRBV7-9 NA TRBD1 TGTGCCAGCAGCTTAGAACCTCGGACAGGCTCGAATGAGCAGTTCTTC CASSLEPRTGSNEQFF
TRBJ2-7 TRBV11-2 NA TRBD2 TGTGCCAGCAGCTTGGGCGGGAGGGAGCTTAACGAGCAGTACTTC CASSLGGRELNEQYF
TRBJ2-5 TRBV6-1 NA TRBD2 TGTGCCAGCAGAGAACCTAGCGGGATAGAGACCCAGTACTTC CASREPSGIETQYF
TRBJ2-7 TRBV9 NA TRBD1 TGTGCCAGCAGCGAAGGACAGGGTCCTTCCTACGAGCAGTACTTC CASSEGQGPSYEQYF
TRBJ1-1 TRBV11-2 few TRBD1 TGTGCCAGCAGCCAGGGGGGCCGGACTGAAGCTTTCTTT CASSQGGRTEAFF
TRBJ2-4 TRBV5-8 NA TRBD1 TGTGCCAGCAGCTTGCCCCGGACAGGGAACATTCAGTACTTC CASSLPRTGNIQYF
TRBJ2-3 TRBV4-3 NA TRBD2 TGCGCCAGCAGCCAAGACCTAGCGGGGGCTAGCACAGATACGCAGTATTTT CASSQDLAGASTDTQYF